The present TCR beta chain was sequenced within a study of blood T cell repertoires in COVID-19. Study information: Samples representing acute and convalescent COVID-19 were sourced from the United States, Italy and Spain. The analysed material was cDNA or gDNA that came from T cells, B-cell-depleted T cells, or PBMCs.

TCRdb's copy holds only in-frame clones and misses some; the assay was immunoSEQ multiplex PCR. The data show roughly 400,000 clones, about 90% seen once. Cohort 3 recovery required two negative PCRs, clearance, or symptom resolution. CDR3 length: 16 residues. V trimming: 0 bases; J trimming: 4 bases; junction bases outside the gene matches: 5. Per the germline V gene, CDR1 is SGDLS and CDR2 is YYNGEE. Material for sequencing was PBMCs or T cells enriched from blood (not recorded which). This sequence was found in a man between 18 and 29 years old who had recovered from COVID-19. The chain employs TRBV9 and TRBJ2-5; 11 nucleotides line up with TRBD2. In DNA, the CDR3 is TGTGCCAGCAGCGTAGAGGTTAGCGGGAGGGGAGAGACCCAGTACTTC. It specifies CASSVEVSGRGETQYF. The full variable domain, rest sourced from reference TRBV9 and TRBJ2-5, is DSGVTQTPKHLITATGQRVTLRCSPRSGDLSVYWYQQSLDQGLQFLIQYYNGEERAKGNILERFSAQQFPDLHSELNLSSLELGDSALYFCASSVEVSGRGETQYFGPGTRLLVL.